This T cell receptor (beta chain) was profiled in a study of T cells in Graves' hyperthyroidism and ophthalmopathy. Study in general: The blood sample was taken at first diagnosis, before treatment began.

Among the patients, aged 18 to 65, hyperthyroidism was newly diagnosed and had lasted under 2 months. Diagnoses rested on clinical symptoms, serum thyroxine and TRAb, thyroid ultrasound and orbital computed tomography. This clonotype was observed at least ten times. Amplification targeted TCR beta CDR3 regions from RNA transcripts. First-round RT-PCR of the TCR CDR3 relied on the HTBI primer set. MiXCR, applied by TCRdb to the multiplex PCR reads, yields one record per CDR3 protein. The data contain about 350,000 distinct CDR3 sequences, about a sixth of them singletons. The specimen sequenced was blood. The receptor's source is a woman in her thirties with Graves' hyperthyroidism that later progressed to Graves' ophthalmopathy.

The CDR3 DNA sequence: TGTGCCTGGAGTGCCCTTTTCCCCAGTGGGGAAGCTTTCTTT. It codes for CAWSALFPSGEAFF. The V and J genes are TRBV30 and TRBJ1-1; D is undetermined. Per germline, CDR1 GTSNPN and CDR2 SVGIG (reference sequence). V shed 1 base and J shed 8 bases, with 17 bases lying between them. The CDR3 length is 14 residues. The variable domain in full, with the rest retrieved from reference TRBV30 and TRBJ1-1, is SQTIHQWPATLVQPVGSPLSLECTVEGTSNPNLYWYRQAAGRGLQLLFYSVGIGQISSEVPQNLSASRPQDRQFILSSKKLLLSDSGFYLCAWSALFPSGEAFFGQGTRLTVV.